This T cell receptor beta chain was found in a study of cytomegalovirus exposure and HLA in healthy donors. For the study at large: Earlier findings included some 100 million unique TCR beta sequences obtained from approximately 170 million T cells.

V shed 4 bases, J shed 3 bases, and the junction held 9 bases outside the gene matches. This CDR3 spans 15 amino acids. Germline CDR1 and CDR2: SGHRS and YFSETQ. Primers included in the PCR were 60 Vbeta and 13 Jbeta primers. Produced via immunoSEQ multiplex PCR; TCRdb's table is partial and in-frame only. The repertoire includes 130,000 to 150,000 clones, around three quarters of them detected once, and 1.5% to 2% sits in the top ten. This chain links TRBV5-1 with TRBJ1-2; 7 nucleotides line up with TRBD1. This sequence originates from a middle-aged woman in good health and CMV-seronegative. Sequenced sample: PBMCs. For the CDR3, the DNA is TGCGCCAGCAGCCCAGGGACAGCCGAAGACTATGGCTACACCTTC. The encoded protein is CASSPGTAEDYGYTF.